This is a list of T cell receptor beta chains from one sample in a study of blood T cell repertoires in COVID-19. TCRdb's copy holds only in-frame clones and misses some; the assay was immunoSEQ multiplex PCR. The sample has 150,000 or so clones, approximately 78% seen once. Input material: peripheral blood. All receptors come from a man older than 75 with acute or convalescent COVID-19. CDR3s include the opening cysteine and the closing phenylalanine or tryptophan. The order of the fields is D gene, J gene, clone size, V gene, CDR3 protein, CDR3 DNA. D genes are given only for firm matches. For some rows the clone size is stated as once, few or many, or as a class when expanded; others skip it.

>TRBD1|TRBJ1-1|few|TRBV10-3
CAISDRTGAANTEAFF
TGTGCCATCAGTGACCGGACAGGGGCAGCGAACACTGAAGCTTTCTTT
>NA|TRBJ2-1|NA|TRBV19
CASSTQWRGTVNEQFF
TGTGCCAGTAGTACCCAGTGGCGGGGAACTGTCAATGAGCAGTTCTTC
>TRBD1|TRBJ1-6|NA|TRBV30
CAWRTGNSPLHF
TGTGCCTGGAGGACAGGGAATTCACCCCTCCACTTT
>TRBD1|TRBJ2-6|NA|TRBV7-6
CASSFRDRGPLRGANVLTF
TGTGCCAGCAGCTTCCGGGACAGGGGACCCCTGAGGGGGGCCAACGTCCTGACTTTC
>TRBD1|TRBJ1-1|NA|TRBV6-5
CASRGQGRTEAFF
TGTGCCAGCAGAGGACAGGGACGGACTGAAGCTTTCTTT
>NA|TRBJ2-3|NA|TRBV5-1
CASSLDSSTDTQYF
TGCGCCAGCAGTTTGGACAGCTCCACAGATACGCAGTATTTT
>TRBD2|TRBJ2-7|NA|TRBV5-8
CASSNSGGIYEQYF
TGTGCCAGCAGCAATAGCGGGGGGATCTACGAGCAGTACTTC
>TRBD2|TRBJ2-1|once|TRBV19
CASSIKAPAGGVGNEQFF
TGTGCCAGTAGTATAAAGGCCCCAGCGGGGGGAGTGGGCAATGAGCAGTTCTTC
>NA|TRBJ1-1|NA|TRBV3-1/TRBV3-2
CASSPTTFSTTEAFF
TGTGCCAGCAGCCCAACGACATTCTCGACCACTGAAGCTTTCTTT
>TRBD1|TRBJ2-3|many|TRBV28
CASRGEGTGEDTQYF
TGTGCCAGCAGGGGGGAAGGGACAGGGGAAGATACGCAGTATTTT
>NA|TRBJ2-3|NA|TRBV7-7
CASSLSAGARGTDTQYF
TGTGCCAGCAGCTTATCCGCGGGGGCCCGGGGCACAGATACGCAGTATTTT
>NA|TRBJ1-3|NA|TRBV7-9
CASSLDGGPGNTIYF
TGTGCCAGCAGCTTAGACGGGGGGCCGGGAAACACCATATATTTT
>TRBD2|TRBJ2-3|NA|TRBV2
CASSATSGGGDTQYF
TGTGCCAGCAGTGCCACTAGCGGGGGAGGGGATACGCAGTATTTT
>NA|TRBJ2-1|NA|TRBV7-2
CATLPGVEQFF
TGTGCCACCCTCCCGGGAGTTGAGCAGTTCTTC
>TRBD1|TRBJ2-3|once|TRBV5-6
CASSRSGQGTDTQYF
TGTGCCAGCAGCAGATCGGGACAGGGCACAGATACGCAGTATTTT
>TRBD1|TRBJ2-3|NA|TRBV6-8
CASRCPGTGNRLIRGYTDTQYF
TGTGCCAGCAGATGTCCCGGGACAGGGAACCGACTTATACGGGGATACACAGATACGCAGTATTTT
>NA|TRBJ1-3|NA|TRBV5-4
CASSLQGGNTIYF
TGTGCCAGCAGCTTGCAGGGGGGAAACACCATATATTTT
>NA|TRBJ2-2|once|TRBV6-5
CASSLIDSFNTGELFF
TGTGCCAGCAGTTTAATAGACAGCTTTAACACCGGGGAGCTGTTTTTT
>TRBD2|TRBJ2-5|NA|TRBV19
CASRLASGGAGETQYF
TGTGCCAGTAGGCTGGCTAGCGGGGGGGCCGGCGAGACCCAGTACTTC
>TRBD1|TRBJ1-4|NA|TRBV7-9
CASSLSPRGATNEKLFF
TGTGCCAGCAGCTTAAGTCCCAGGGGGGCAACTAATGAAAAACTGTTTTTT
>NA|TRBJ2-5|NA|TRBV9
CASSVMTDQETQYF
TGTGCCAGCAGCGTAATGACAGACCAAGAGACCCAGTACTTC
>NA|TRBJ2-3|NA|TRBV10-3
CAISALDTQYF
TGTGCCATCAGTGCCTTAGATACGCAGTATTTT
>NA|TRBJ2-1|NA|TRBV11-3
CASSLWGRVNNEQFF
TGTGCCAGCAGCTTATGGGGCAGGGTCAACAATGAGCAGTTCTTC
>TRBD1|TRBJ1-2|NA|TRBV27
CASSPRQGVNGYTF
TGTGCCAGCAGTCCCCGACAGGGTGTCAACGGCTACACCTTC
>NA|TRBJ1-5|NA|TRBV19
CASSIGWTESNQPQHF
TGTGCCAGTAGTATAGGGTGGACAGAGAGCAATCAGCCCCAGCATTTT
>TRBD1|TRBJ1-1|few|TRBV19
CASNQGQGVAEAFF
TGTGCCAGTAATCAAGGACAGGGAGTGGCTGAAGCTTTCTTT
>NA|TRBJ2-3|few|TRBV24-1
CATSDTNTDTQYF
TGTGCCACCAGTGATACAAACACAGATACGCAGTATTTT
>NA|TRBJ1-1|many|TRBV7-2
CASSSQTDTEAFF
TGTGCCAGCAGCTCCCAGACAGACACTGAAGCTTTCTTT
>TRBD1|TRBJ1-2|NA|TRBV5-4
CASSPPDRVALGGYTF
TGTGCCAGCAGCCCACCGGACAGGGTGGCTCTCGGCGGCTACACCTTC
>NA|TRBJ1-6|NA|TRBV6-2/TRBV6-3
CASSYSAGSGSPLHF
TGTGCCAGCAGTTACTCGGCGGGATCGGGTTCACCCCTCCACTTT
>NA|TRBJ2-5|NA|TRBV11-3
CASSSLAWETQYF
TGTGCCAGCAGCTCGCTAGCGTGGGAGACCCAGTACTTC
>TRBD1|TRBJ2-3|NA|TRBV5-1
CASSSTGEERDTQYF
TGCGCCAGCAGCTCGACAGGGGAGGAGAGGGATACGCAGTATTTT
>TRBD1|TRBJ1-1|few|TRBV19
CASSSPGQGIEAFF
TGTGCCAGTAGTAGCCCCGGACAGGGGATTGAAGCTTTCTTT
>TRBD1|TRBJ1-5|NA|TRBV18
CASSPPQGTLGNQPQHF
TGTGCCAGCTCACCCCCACAGGGGACCTTAGGCAATCAGCCCCAGCATTTT
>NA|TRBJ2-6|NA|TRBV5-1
CASSLSVTGANVLTF
TGCGCCAGCAGCTTGAGCGTAACTGGGGCCAACGTCCTGACTTTC
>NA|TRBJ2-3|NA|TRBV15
CATSRDELAGITDTQYF
TGTGCCACCAGCAGAGATGAACTGGCGGGGATCACAGATACGCAGTATTTT